This T cell receptor beta chain originates from a study of molecular identifiers for immune sequencing clone quantification. CD8+CD4-CCR7+CD45RA+ cells were sorted as naive CD8 T cells. This clonotype was found a few times. Its matching antigen is unknown. Study-level findings and limits: Effector cells kept over 99% of their molecules in clones above 20 RNA copies, while naive cells kept under 1% there. Sharing of a barcode by identical TCR molecules could cause highly expanded clone sizes to be underestimated.

Using its own MiXCR run on the PCR reads, TCRdb lists one record per CDR3 protein. The sample lists 62,000 or so distinct CDR3 sequences, roughly 18% occurring once. The germline V gene encodes CDR1 SGHNT and CDR2 YENEEA. The CDR3 totals 18 residues. V shed 5 bases, J shed 1 base, and the junction held 11 bases outside the gene matches. The source of this sequence is a human donor in good health. Some libraries in this study had Jurkat cell RNA spiked in. Sequencing used naive CD8+ T cells from blood, with Jurkat cell RNA spiked in. As to subset: FACS-sorted CD8+CD4-CCR7+CD45RA+ naive T cells. The chain couples TRBV11-3 to TRBJ2-6, with 7 positions matching TRBD2. The CDR3 coding sequence is TGTGCCAGCAGCCCGGGGGGTTGGGGGAAATCTGGGGCCAACGTCCTGACTTTC. Translating gives CASSPGGWGKSGANVLTF.